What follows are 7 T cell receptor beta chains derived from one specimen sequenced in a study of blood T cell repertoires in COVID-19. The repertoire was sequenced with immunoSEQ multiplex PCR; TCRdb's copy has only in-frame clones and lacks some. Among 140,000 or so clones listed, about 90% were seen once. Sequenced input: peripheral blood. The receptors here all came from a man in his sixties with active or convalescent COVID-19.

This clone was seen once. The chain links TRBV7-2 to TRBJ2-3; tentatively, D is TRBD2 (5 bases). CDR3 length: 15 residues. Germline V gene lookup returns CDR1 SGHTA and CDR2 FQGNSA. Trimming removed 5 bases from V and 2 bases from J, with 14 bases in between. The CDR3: CASSTTGLPTDTQYF. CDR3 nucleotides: TGTGCCAGCAGCACCACTGGACTCCCCACAGATACGCAGTATTTT.

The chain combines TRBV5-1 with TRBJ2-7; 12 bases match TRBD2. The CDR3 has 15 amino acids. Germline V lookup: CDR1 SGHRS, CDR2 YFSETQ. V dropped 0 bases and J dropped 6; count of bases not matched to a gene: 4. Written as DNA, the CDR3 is TGCGCCAGCAGCTTGGAGACTAGCGGGAGCGGCGAGCAGTACTTC. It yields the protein CASSLETSGSGEQYF.

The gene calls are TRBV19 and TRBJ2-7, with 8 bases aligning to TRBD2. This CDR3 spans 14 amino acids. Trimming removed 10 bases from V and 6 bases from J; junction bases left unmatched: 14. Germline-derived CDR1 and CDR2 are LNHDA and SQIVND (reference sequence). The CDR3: CATRAADSGGEQYF. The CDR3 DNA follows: TGTGCCACCCGAGCCGCGGACAGCGGGGGCGAGCAGTACTTC.

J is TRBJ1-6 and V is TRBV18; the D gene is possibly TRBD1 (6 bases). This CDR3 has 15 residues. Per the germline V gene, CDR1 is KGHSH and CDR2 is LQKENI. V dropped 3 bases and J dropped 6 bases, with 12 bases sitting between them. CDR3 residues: CASSPVLQGNSPLHF. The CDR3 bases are TGTGCCAGCTCACCGGTGCTACAGGGTAATTCACCCCTCCACTTT.

In DNA, the CDR3 is TGTGCCAGCAGTGAAGGAACAGGGGCTGGAAACACCATATATTTT. It specifies CASSEGTGAGNTIYF. The chain recombines TRBV6-1 with TRBJ1-3; 7 bases line up with TRBD1. The ends lost 1 base at V and 2 bases at J; junction bases unmatched: 2. This CDR3 has 15 residues. Germline lookup yields CDR1 MNHNS and CDR2 SASEGT.

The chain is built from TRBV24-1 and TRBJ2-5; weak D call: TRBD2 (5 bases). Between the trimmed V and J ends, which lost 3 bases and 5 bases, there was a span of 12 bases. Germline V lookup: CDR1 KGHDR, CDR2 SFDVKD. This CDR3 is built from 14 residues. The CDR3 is CATSDRTGWETQYF. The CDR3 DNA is TGTGCCACCAGTGATCGGACTGGCTGGGAGACCCAGTACTTC.

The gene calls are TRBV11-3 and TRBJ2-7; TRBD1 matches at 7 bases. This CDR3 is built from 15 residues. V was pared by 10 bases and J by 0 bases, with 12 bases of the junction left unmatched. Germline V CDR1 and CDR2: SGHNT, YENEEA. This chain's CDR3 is CAIPLTGLSSYEQYF. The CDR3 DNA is TGTGCCATTCCGCTGACAGGGCTAAGCTCCTACGAGCAGTACTTC.